This T cell receptor (beta chain) was recovered during a study of blood T cell repertoires in COVID-19. For the study at large: COVID-19 samples, acute and convalescent, were from the United States, Italy and Spain. T cells, B-cell-depleted T cells, or PBMCs supplied cDNA or gDNA.

The table came from immunoSEQ multiplex PCR; TCRdb's copy has only in-frame clones and leaves some out. The sample includes 200,000 to 250,000 clones, roughly 85% of them seen just once. With 2 bases removed from V and 3 bases from J, the gap between germline ends came to 11 bases. Germline values: CDR1 MNHEY, CDR2 SVGEGT. The CDR3 has 14 amino acids. The rearrangement joins TRBV6-2 or TRBV6-3 to TRBJ2-7; the D gene is possibly TRBD1 (6 bases). Sample: peripheral blood. This sequence was found in a man aged 25-40 years who had recovered from COVID-19. CDR3 residues: CASSYRRGSYEQYF. DNA of the CDR3: TGTGCCAGCAGTTACCGTAGGGGGAGCTACGAGCAGTACTTC.